What follows describes a single T cell receptor beta chain. What it binds is unknown. Clones were read by immunoSEQ multiplex PCR, and TCRdb kept only the in-frame ones, dropping some. This table has 160,000 or so clones, around nine tenths appearing once. The source of the sample is a study of cytomegalovirus exposure and HLA in healthy donors. With 2 bases removed from V and 6 bases from J, the gap between germline ends came to 8 bases. The CDR3 is made up of 12 amino acids. Germline V lookup: CDR1 SGHDT, CDR2 YYEEEE. Study-level results: The classifier, whose performance was assessed in both the original and validation cohorts, reportedly diagnosed cytomegalovirus status with high specificity and sensitivity. One later analysis, an examination of the roughly 130 validation repertoires, found that first-cohort TCR clusters tended to co-occur in them. Cytomegalovirus-associated TCR beta chains were listed, numbering some 170.

The sequence was obtained from a woman in her twenties or thirties in good health and CMV-seronegative. The chain employs TRBV5-6 and TRBJ2-5, with a weak D call TRBD1 (6 bases). Sequencing was carried out using PBMCs. CDR3 nucleotides: TGTGCCAGCAGCTTCGACAGGCAGACCCAGTACTTC. Its translation is CASSFDRQTQYF.